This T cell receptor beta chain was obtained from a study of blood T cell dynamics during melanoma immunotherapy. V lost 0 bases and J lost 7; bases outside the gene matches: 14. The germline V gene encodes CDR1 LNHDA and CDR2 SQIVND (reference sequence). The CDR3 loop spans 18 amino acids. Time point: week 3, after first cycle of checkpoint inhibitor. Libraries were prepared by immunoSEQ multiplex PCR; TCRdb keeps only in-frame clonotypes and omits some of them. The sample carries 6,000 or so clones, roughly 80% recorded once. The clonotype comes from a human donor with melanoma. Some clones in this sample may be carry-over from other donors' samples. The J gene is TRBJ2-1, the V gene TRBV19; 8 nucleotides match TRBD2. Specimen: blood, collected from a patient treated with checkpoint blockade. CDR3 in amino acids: CASSIEARRSGSLNEQFF. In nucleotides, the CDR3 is TGTGCCAGTAGTATAGAAGCGCGGCGGAGCGGGAGTTTAAATGAGCAGTTCTTC.